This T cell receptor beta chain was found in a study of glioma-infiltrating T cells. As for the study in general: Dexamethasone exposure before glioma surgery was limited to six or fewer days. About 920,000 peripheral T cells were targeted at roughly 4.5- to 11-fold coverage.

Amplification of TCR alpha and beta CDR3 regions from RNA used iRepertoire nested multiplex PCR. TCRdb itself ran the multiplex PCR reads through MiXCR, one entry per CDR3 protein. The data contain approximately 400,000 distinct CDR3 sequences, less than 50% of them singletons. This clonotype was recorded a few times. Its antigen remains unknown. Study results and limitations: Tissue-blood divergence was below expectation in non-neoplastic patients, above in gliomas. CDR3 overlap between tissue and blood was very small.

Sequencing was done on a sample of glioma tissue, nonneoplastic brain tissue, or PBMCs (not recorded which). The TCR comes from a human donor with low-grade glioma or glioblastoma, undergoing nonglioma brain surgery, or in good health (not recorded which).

CDR3: CASSHRLAGGGEQYF. The CDR3 DNA follows: TGCGCCAGCAGCCACCGACTAGCGGGAGGGGGTGAGCAGTACTTC. The chain recombines TRBV4-3 with TRBJ2-7; 14 positions agree with TRBD2. CDR3 size: 15 residues. Germline loops: CDR1 LGHNA, CDR2 YSLEER. The J segment lost 7 bases and the V segment lost 3 bases, leaving 5 bases of the junction unmatched.